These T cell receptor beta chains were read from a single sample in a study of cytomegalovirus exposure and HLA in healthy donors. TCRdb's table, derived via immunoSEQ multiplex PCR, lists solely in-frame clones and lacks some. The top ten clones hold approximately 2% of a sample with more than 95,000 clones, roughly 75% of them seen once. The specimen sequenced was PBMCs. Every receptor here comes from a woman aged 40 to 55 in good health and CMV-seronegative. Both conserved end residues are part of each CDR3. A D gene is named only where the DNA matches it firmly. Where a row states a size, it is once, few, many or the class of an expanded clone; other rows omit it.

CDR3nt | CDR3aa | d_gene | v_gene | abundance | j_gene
TGTGCCAGCAGCGGTGACAGCCCACCCTATGGCTACACCTTC | CASSGDSPPYGYTF | . | TRBV7-9 | . | TRBJ1-2
TGTGCCAGCCGCGGGGGGGTAGACTATGGCTACACCTTC | CASRGGVDYGYTF | . | TRBV5-8 | . | TRBJ1-2
TGCGCCAGCAGCCAAGATCCGGTCGGGACTAGCGGGGGCAATGAGCAGTTCTTC | CASSQDPVGTSGGNEQFF | TRBD2 | TRBV4-3 | . | TRBJ2-1
TGCGCCAGCAGCCTTGCCGGGACAGGGGATTTCGGCTACACCTTC | CASSLAGTGDFGYTF | TRBD1 | TRBV4-3 | few | TRBJ1-2
TGTGCCAGTAGTACCGGGACAGGCTCTCCCTACGAGCAGTACTTC | CASSTGTGSPYEQYF | TRBD1 | TRBV19 | . | TRBJ2-7
TGTGCCAGCAGCTTGTCTCAGGGGGCCTCCTACGAGCAGTACTTC | CASSLSQGASYEQYF | TRBD1 | TRBV5-5 | few | TRBJ2-7
TGTGCCAGCAGTCCGACTAGCGGGAGAGGCAATGAGCAGTTCTTC | CASSPTSGRGNEQFF | TRBD2 | TRBV6-5 | . | TRBJ2-1
TGTGCCAGCCGAATCTGGGGGGACAGGGTTTATCAGCCCCAGCATTTT | CASRIWGDRVYQPQHF | TRBD1 | TRBV28 | . | TRBJ1-5
TGTGCCAGCATTTCACGGGGAGTCGACTACACCTTC | CASISRGVDYTF | . | TRBV28 | . | TRBJ1-2
TGCGCCAGCAGCCAAGCCGGGACAGGGGGCCACGAGCAGTACTTC | CASSQAGTGGHEQYF | TRBD1 | TRBV4-1 | once | TRBJ2-7
TGTGCCAGTAAGGGGGGGACGGAATCCTACAATGAGCAGTTCTTC | CASKGGTESYNEQFF | . | TRBV19 | . | TRBJ2-1
TGTGCCAGCAGTCCAGTTCAAGGCCGAGGAGAGCAGTACTTC | CASSPVQGRGEQYF | . | TRBV11-2 | . | TRBJ2-7
TGTGCCACCAGCAGATCTTCGGGGTCAGATACGCAGTATTTT | CATSRSSGSDTQYF | . | TRBV15 | . | TRBJ2-3
TGTGCCAGCAGTTCTATCGACAGGTCTAAAGCTTTCTTT | CASSSIDRSKAFF | . | TRBV6-5 | . | TRBJ1-1
TGTGCCAGTAGAGCAGTTGGACTAGCGGGAGGGCCGGGCCAAGATACGCAGTATTTT | CASRAVGLAGGPGQDTQYF | TRBD2 | TRBV27 | . | TRBJ2-3
TGTGCCAGCAGTCACTCCGGGGGACTACTCTCGCGGGAGCAGTTCTTC | CASSHSGGLLSREQFF | TRBD2 | TRBV25-1 | . | TRBJ2-1
TGCGCCAGCAGCCAAGTCGGACAGGGGGCGGGAGGCTACACCTTC | CASSQVGQGAGGYTF | TRBD1 | TRBV4-3 | few | TRBJ1-2
TGTGCCAGTAGGACACTAGCGGGAGGAAAAGAGACCCAGTACTTC | CASRTLAGGKETQYF | TRBD2 | TRBV19 | few | TRBJ2-5
TGCGCCAGCAGCTTGTCCCCCGGGACAGGGGCAACTGGAAACACCATATATTTT | CASSLSPGTGATGNTIYF | TRBD1 | TRBV5-1 | . | TRBJ1-3
TGTGCCAGCAGTTACGGACAGGACGCCGTATATGGCTACACCTTC | CASSYGQDAVYGYTF | TRBD1 | TRBV6-6 | . | TRBJ1-2
TGTGCCAGCAGCCCTTTATACAGGGAGGAAGCTTTCTTT | CASSPLYREEAFF | . | TRBV6-6 | . | TRBJ1-1
TGTGCCAGCAGCTTAATAGAAACAGCAGACTACGAGCAGTACTTC | CASSLIETADYEQYF | . | TRBV7-8 | . | TRBJ2-7
TGTGCCAGCAGCCGGACAGGGGGCACAGATACGCAGTATTTT | CASSRTGGTDTQYF | TRBD1 | TRBV14 | . | TRBJ2-3
TGTGCCAGCAGCCCTTCATTAAGGGGGCGATGGGACGAGCAGTACTTC | CASSPSLRGRWDEQYF | TRBD1 | TRBV9 | . | TRBJ2-7
TGCGCCAGCAGCCAAGACCCCAGACTGAGCTATGGCTACACCTTC | CASSQDPRLSYGYTF | . | TRBV4-1 | . | TRBJ1-2
TGTGCCAGCAGCTTAGACAGGGCCAATGAGCAGTTCTTC | CASSLDRANEQFF | . | TRBV7-8 | . | TRBJ2-1
TGTGCCAGCAGAGGGACACTCAATAGCAATCAGCCCCAGCATTTT | CASRGTLNSNQPQHF | . | TRBV2 | . | TRBJ1-5
TGCGCCAGCGGGCGGGAGCTCTACAATGAGCAGTTCTTC | CASGRELYNEQFF | TRBD2 | TRBV5-1 | . | TRBJ2-1
TGTGCCAGCTCCTCGACAGTTATCACAGATACGCAGTATTTT | CASSSTVITDTQYF | . | TRBV6-6 | . | TRBJ2-3
TGTGCCAGTAGTATACCCCAGCGGAGGCTCAAAGCTTTCTTT | CASSIPQRRLKAFF | . | TRBV19 | . | TRBJ1-1
TGTGCCAGCATGCGGGAAAACTCCTACAATGAGCAGTTCTTC | CASMRENSYNEQFF | . | TRBV2 | . | TRBJ2-1
TGCAGTGCGCTGAGTGGTGAGACCCAGTACTTC | CSALSGETQYF | . | TRBV20-1 | . | TRBJ2-5
TGTGCCAGCAGTTCCAGGTTGGGGACTGCAGGCAATGAGCAGTTCTTC | CASSSRLGTAGNEQFF | . | TRBV27 | . | TRBJ2-1
TGTGCCAGTAGTGCAAGGGAGAGCTCCTACGAGCAGTACTTC | CASSARESSYEQYF | . | TRBV19 | . | TRBJ2-7
TGCGCCAGCAGCCAAGGGGCGACAGTGAACACCGGGGAGCTGTTTTTT | CASSQGATVNTGELFF | . | TRBV4-3 | . | TRBJ2-2
TGTGCCAGCAGCAGGAGGCCTTCGTGGAAGGGTGAGCAGTTCTTC | CASSRRPSWKGEQFF | . | TRBV5-6 | . | TRBJ2-1
TGTGCCAGCAGTTGGACAGGGGCGGATGAGCAGTTCTTC | CASSWTGADEQFF | TRBD1 | TRBV27 | few | TRBJ2-1
TGTGCCAGCAGCCCCAGCTGGAGCGGCGGTGAAGCTTTCTTT | CASSPSWSGGEAFF | . | TRBV13 | . | TRBJ1-1
TGTGCCACCGAGTCGAGCTATGGCTACACCTTC | CATESSYGYTF | . | TRBV27 | . | TRBJ1-2
TGTGCCATCAGTGAGATCCCACAGGGCGAGCAGTACTTC | CAISEIPQGEQYF | . | TRBV10-3 | few | TRBJ2-7
TGCAGCGTTGGGCCCGGACAGTCTGGGGCCAACGTCCTGACTTTC | CSVGPGQSGANVLTF | . | TRBV29-1 | few | TRBJ2-6
TGTGCCAGTAGTCTCGGCGGGATGATCACAGATACGCAGTATTTT | CASSLGGMITDTQYF | . | TRBV19 | . | TRBJ2-3
TGTGCCAGCAGTTCCCCACTAGCGGGAGGAATCTCCTACGAGCAGTACTTC | CASSSPLAGGISYEQYF | TRBD2 | TRBV28 | . | TRBJ2-7
TGTGCCAGCAGCTTGGGGCAGGTTAATGAAAAACTGTTTTTT | CASSLGQVNEKLFF | . | TRBV5-4 | . | TRBJ1-4
TGTGCCAGCAGCTTCGGACAGGGTGAAGATCAGCCCCAGCATTTT | CASSFGQGEDQPQHF | TRBD1 | TRBV11-2 | . | TRBJ1-5
TGTGCCAGCTCACAACTAGCGGGAGGGCCGGGAGAAGAGACCCAGTACTTC | CASSQLAGGPGEETQYF | TRBD2 | TRBV18 | . | TRBJ2-5
TGTGCCAGCAACCGGCCGGGGATGCAGCCCCAGCATTTT | CASNRPGMQPQHF | . | TRBV2 | once | TRBJ1-5
TGCGCCAGCAGCCCCGATAGCGGGAGGGCCGCAATGTATCAGTTCTTC | CASSPDSGRAAMYQFF | TRBD2 | TRBV4-1 | . | TRBJ2-1
TGCGCCAGCAGCCAAGTTTATGTTGCGGAAAAACTGTTTTTT | CASSQVYVAEKLFF | . | TRBV4-3 | . | TRBJ1-4
TGTGCCAGCAGCCCTACTCGGGGATCGCCCCTCCACTTT | CASSPTRGSPLHF | . | TRBV14 | . | TRBJ1-6
TGTGCCAGCAGTCACCCTAGCGGGAGATACAATGAGCAGTTCTTC | CASSHPSGRYNEQFF | TRBD2 | TRBV27 | . | TRBJ2-1
TGTGCCAGTAGTGCCGGGACAGGGGGCTTTGAAGCTTTCTTT | CASSAGTGGFEAFF | TRBD1 | TRBV19 | . | TRBJ1-1
TGTGCCAGCAGCTTAACCGCCGGAAGCGGGAGGACCTACGAGCAGTGCTTC | CASSLTAGSGRTYEQCF | TRBD2 | TRBV7-2 | . | TRBJ2-7
TGTGCCAGCAGCCACGGGTCGGCTAGCGGGTCGACCTACGAGCAGTACTTC | CASSHGSASGSTYEQYF | TRBD2 | TRBV7-9 | . | TRBJ2-7
TGCAGCGTTGGTCCTAGCAGTTACAATGAGCAGTTCTTC | CSVGPSSYNEQFF | . | TRBV29-1 | . | TRBJ2-1
TGTGCCAGCAGTTCGACAGGGACGATATACAATGAGCAGTTCTTC | CASSSTGTIYNEQFF | TRBD1 | TRBV16 | once | TRBJ2-1
TGTGCCAGCAGCCTGGCATTGGGGGGGGTTAATAACTATGACTACACCTTC | CASSLALGGVNNYDYTF | . | TRBV28 | . | TRBJ1-2